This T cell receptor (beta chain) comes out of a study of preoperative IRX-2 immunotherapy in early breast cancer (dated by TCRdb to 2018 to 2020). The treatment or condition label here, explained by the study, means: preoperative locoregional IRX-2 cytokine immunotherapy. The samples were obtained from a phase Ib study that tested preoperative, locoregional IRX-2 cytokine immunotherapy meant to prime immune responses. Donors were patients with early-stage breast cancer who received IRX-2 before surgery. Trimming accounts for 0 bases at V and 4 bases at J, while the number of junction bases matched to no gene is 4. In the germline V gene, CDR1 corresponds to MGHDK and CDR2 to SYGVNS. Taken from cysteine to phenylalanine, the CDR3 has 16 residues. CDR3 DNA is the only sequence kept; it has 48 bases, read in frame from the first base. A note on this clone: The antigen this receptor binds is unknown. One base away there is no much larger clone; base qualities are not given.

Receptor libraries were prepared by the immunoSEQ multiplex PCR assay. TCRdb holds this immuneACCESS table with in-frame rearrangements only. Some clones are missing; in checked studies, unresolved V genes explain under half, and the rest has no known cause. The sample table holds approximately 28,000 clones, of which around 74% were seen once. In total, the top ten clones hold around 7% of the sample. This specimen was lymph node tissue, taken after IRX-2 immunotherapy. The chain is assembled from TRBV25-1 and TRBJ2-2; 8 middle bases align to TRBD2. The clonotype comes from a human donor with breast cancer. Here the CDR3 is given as CASSEYGRGVTGELFF. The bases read TGTGCCAGCAGTGAATATGGGCGGGGGGTCACCGGGGAGCTGTTTTTT.